This T cell receptor beta chain is drawn from a study of T cells after yellow fever vaccination. The study, taken as a whole, reports: Among primary-vaccination clones, most reappeared after the booster, at roughly 95% for CD4 and about 90% for CD8.

This CDR3 region has 14 residues. Germline V gene sequence: CDR1 MRHNA, CDR2 SNTAGT. The junction had 8 bases not matched to a gene; V was cut back by 7 bases and J by 5 bases. Via MiXCR, TCRdb re-called the 5' RACE reads, giving one row per CDR3 protein. The repertoire includes 510,000 or so distinct CDR3 sequences, 15% to 20% of them detected once, and approximately 14% sits in the top ten. This clonotype has more than one count but fewer than ten. No antigen is known for it. This clonotype originated in a man aged 30 to 45 who received the YFV17D yellow fever vaccine. The source material was PBMCs, sampled 15 days after the yellow fever booster vaccination. The chain recombines TRBV6-4 with TRBJ1-5; TRBD1 aligns across 7 bases. The CDR3 region has the DNA TGTGCCAGCATCCCCGGGACAGCCTATCAGCCCCAGCATTTT. Translating gives CASIPGTAYQPQHF.